What follows is one TCR beta chain and its context. The antigen it recognizes is unknown. Base qualities were left out, and no much larger clone turns up one base away. For this chain, trimming is 5 bases at the V end and 4 bases at the J end, and the number of junction bases without a gene match is 9. Via the germline V gene, CDR1 is SGHRS and CDR2 YFSETQ. Spanning cysteine to phenylalanine, the CDR3 consists of 15 amino acids. The DNA shown is the 45-base CDR3, in frame from base 1. The data belong to a study of cytomegalovirus exposure and HLA in healthy donors (dated by TCRdb to 2016 to 2017). With respect to the entire study: An earlier analysis of some 600 of the donors reported 250 to 300 Gb of sequence data and 117 million unique TCR beta sequences obtained from approximately 180 million T cells. The study was designed to test whether signatures of past pathogen exposure could be identified by cataloging public T cell receptors. The genetic ancestry cluster associated with self-reported Caucasian donors included roughly four fifths of the roughly 410 genotyped donors. Genome-wide SNP genotypes for about 60% of the 666 donors were used in a later genetic analysis, which treated that subset as a discovery cohort. Roughly 300 gigabases of sequencing data and 78 million or so unique TCR sequences were included in an early release covering roughly 600 HLA-typed donors. High-throughput TCR immunosequencing, statistical association of individual TCRs with disease status, and machine learning were combined to predict cytomegalovirus infection status. Donor age, sex, ethnicity and CMV serostatus were collected together with the repertoire data. Among around 400 genotyped donors of the cohort, an average of roughly 240,000 unique TCR beta nucleotide sequences were sequenced per donor, 15% to 20% of them non-productive. Class I and class II HLA loci were covered by the typing at four-digit resolution. Besides the first cohort of 500 to 700 subjects, a separate validation cohort made up of 120 different subjects was used. The number of typed donors differed by locus: about 620-640 for A, B, C, DRB1 and DQB1; approximately 520 for DQA1; over 600 for DPA1; and 400 to 480 for DPB1. The study profiled the T cell repertoires of under 700 subjects by immunosequencing and related them to cytomegalovirus serostatus. To study patterns of TCR occurrence, a later analysis re-analyzed previously published TCR beta repertoires from more than 550 donors and added high-resolution HLA genotyping. Every repertoire in the discovery cohort had been generated on one and the same sequencing platform. To decide whether each TCR beta V gene segment behaved as functional or pseudogenic, an earlier analysis of fewer than 750 of the donors relied on high-throughput TCR beta sequencing. In the later analysis, no new phenotypic data were used to find candidate immune exposures; instead, reliance was placed on TCR beta sequences and their occurrence across donors. Four to six DR-DQ haplotypes were handled as single units for association and clustering, since linkage in the cohort was strong.

Library construction relied on the immunoSEQ multiplex PCR assay. The multiplex PCR relied on a mix of 60 forward primers for TCR Vbeta segments and 13 reverse primers for TCR Jbeta segments. The CDR3 region of rearranged TCR beta genes was amplified from genomic DNA by a multiplex PCR assay. On the Illumina HiSeq System, the amplified TCR beta libraries were sequenced as 87-base-pair reads. The authors processed their data as follows. In a later analysis, 70 million to 95 million unique TCR beta chains were counted across the roughly 700 repertoires, and roughly 10 million of these chains were shared by at least two donors. To remove PCR and sequencing errors, raw reads were error-corrected and collapsed into unique sequences using a nearest-neighbor algorithm that merged closely related sequences. Alignment of CDR3 sequences to IMGT reference sequences was used to assign V, D and J gene segments. Each retained sequence needed at least a six-nucleotide match to both a V gene segment and a J gene segment. Rearrangements were called productive when the CDR3 lacked stop codons and stayed in frame with V and J; all others were non-productive. CDR3 was defined according to IMGT convention as the region running from the second conserved V-encoded cysteine to the conserved J-encoded phenylalanine. The earlier analysis of 500 to 750 of the donors excluded any sequence lacking an unambiguous match to a single V gene segment. In an earlier analysis of approximately 500 of the donors, a V segment was called functional when productive rearrangements were above 56.7%, and segregating when the standard deviation between donors exceeded 5%. A statistical classification framework was built to diagnose cytomegalovirus status from the catalog of TCR beta chain sequences. A later analysis assigned V and J genes by comparing TCR nucleotide sequences with IMGT/GENE-DB human TR gene sequences. Using the TCRdist pipeline, a later analysis assigned CDR3 sequences along with most-parsimonious VDJ recombination scenarios. In a later analysis, each TCR beta chain was defined by its CDR3 amino acid sequence together with its V-gene family, and reads without a unique V-gene family were excluded. In a later analysis, 450 to 600 highly shared, low-generation-probability nucleotide sequences were removed to address suspected cross-contamination and a sequencing artifact. For each public chain, a later analysis derived a clonal expansion index from normalized ranks of inferred template counts within each repertoire. Generation probabilities in a later analysis came from a VDJ recombination model fitted to out-of-frame rearrangements, and those results were checked against IGoR. In a later analysis, hypergeometric tests were used to score TCR-TCR, TCR-HLA and TCR-CMV co-occurrence, with a repertoire-size bias correction applied to TCR pairs. False discovery rates were estimated in a later analysis by permuting HLA or CMV assignments 20 times. In a later analysis, co-occurring TCRs were grouped using DBSCAN, and TCRdist sequence similarity was added for clustering within HLA-allele-positive subsets. For co-occurrence clustering, repertoires with fewer than 30,000 or more than 120,000 public chains were excluded, along with five repertoires with anomalous nucleotide sharing. In its TCRdb copy, this immuneACCESS table keeps in-frame sequences only and misses some clones. Where compared with another copy, unresolved V genes explain less than half of these, and the others have no known cause. V and J calls and clone size are given by that table; D and trimming were obtained from the DNA. This sample comprises tens of thousands of clones, 70% to 85% of them detected only once. The ten most abundant clones make up 2.5% to 3.5% of the sample.

Broad study findings and their caveats: Presence/absence analyses assumed roughly uniform sequencing depth across donors, an assumption that may not hold. In a later genetic analysis, a missense DCLRE1C variant was associated with V-gene and J-gene trimming of TCR beta chains, and the association was replicated in an independent cohort. Compared with equally common non-associated chains, HLA-associated TCR beta chains in a later analysis were more clonally expanded and had lower generation probabilities. Most CMV-associated TCR beta chains appeared to be HLA-restricted in a later analysis, and the HLA associations seemed to be driven largely by CMV exposure. Because counts were too low, 15 to 20 rarely observed V segments, including chromosome 9 orphons, were excluded from the earlier analysis of 587 of the donors. This cohort had only TCR beta chains sequenced, and the lack of alpha or paired-chain data limited which features could be detected. In vitro tests confirmed that a few of the cytomegalovirus-associated TCR beta chains recognize cytomegalovirus antigens. The classifier was reported to diagnose cytomegalovirus status with high specificity and sensitivity in both the original cohort and the validation cohort. A later genetic analysis reported fewer N-insertions in productive TCRs among donors in an Asian-associated ancestry cluster than the roughly 700-donor mean. A later analysis reported that several top co-occurrence clusters appeared linked to parvovirus B19, influenza, CMV and Epstein-Barr virus. A later analysis found that TCR association rates varied across HLA loci, with DRB1 alleles showing the most associated TCRs and HLA-C alleles the fewest. The study gave a list of 150 to 200 TCR beta chains associated with cytomegalovirus. Most TCR sequences were observed very rarely across donors, whereas some public TCRs were present in many individuals. It was suggested by the authors that the approach could potentially be generalized to other disease states and immunological phenotypes. When HLA alleles, especially DR and DQ, strongly co-occurred, attributing TCR associations to individual alleles was difficult. For the cohort, immune exposure information was limited to CMV serostatus. Because some donors lacked HLA typing at each locus, the association tests relied only on the typed subset. Broadly in line with IMGT annotations, most TCR beta V segments showed up in productive rearrangements about 90% or about 30% of the time in an earlier analysis of about 500 of the donors. Linkage disequilibrium might explain the correlated functional status among segregating V segments, but an unknown experimental factor could not be excluded. Because the 87-base-pair reads could not distinguish some IMGT-functional V segments, including TRBV6-2 and TRBV6-3, those segments were excluded. The sequencing pipeline was judged likely to have produced a cluster of highly shared sequence variants as a technical artifact. A further reported finding was that TCR beta sequences accurately predicted the HLA-A and HLA-B alleles for most subjects in the first cohort. A later analysis associated 16,951 TCR beta sequences with specific HLA alleles at a false discovery rate of 0.05.

The cohort consisted of more than 650 healthy bone marrow donors. All cohort members were sampled while nominally healthy, although unrecorded immune exposures were likely present. The donor was CMV seropositive and belonged to the group of 270 or so seropositive cohort members. Each donor provided a peripheral blood sample, and peripheral blood mononuclear cells were used for TCR beta sequencing. The Qiagen DNeasy Blood Extraction Kit was used to extract genomic DNA from the blood cell samples. The sequence is built from TRBV5-1 and TRBJ2-5; the central 9 bases match TRBD2. The sequence derives from a man in his fifties in good health and CMV-seropositive. Specimen: PBMCs. CDR3 loop: CASRLIAGVPETQYF. The nucleotide sequence reads as follows: TGCGCCAGCAGACTTATAGCGGGAGTCCCAGAGACCCAGTACTTC.